A few counts support the clone carrying this TCR beta chain. Its antigen is undetermined. These data belong to a study of OX40 agonist ivuxolimab in advanced cancers. Across the study: Ivuxolimab, an agonist antibody against OX40 (CD134), was given to patients. Study-wide results and limits: Antigen targets of the expanded peripheral T cells went undetermined.

V dropped 3 bases and J dropped 5 bases, with 14 bases sitting between them. This CDR3 spans 14 amino acids. Germline V gene data show CDR1 as SGHRS and CDR2 as YFSETQ. Some clones are missing from TCRdb's copy, which holds only in-frame ones; the method was immunoSEQ multiplex PCR. The sample contains fewer than 40,000 clones, 84% of which appear only once. The sample was CD4+ or CD8+ T cells sorted from blood, taken in a trial of the OX40 agonist ivuxolimab. This rearrangement joins TRBV5-1 to TRBJ1-2, with D unclear. This TCR derives from an adult with an advanced solid tumor such as melanoma, head and neck, liver or kidney cancer. The DNA of the CDR3 is TGCGCCAGCAGCTCGACGGGATTCTCATATGGCTACACCTTC. It is translated as CASSSTGFSYGYTF.